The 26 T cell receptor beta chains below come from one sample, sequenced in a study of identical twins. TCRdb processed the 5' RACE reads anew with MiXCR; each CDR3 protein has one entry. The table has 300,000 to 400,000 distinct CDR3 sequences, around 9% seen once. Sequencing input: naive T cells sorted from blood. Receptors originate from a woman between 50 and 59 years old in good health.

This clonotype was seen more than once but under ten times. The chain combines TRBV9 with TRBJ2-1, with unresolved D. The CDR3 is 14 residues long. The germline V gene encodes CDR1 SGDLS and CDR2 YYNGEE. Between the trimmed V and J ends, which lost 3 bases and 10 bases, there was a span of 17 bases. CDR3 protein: CASSAIPSKGEQFF. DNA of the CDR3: TGTGCCAGCAGCGCCATCCCATCTAAGGGAGAGCAGTTCTTC.

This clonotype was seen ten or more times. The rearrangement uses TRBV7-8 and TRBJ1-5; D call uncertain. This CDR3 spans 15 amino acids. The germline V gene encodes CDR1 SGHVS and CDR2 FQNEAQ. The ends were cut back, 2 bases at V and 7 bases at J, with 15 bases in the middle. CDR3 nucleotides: TGTGCCAGCAGCTTAATATCGGGTTCGCAACAGCCCCAGCATTTT. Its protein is CASSLISGSQQPQHF.

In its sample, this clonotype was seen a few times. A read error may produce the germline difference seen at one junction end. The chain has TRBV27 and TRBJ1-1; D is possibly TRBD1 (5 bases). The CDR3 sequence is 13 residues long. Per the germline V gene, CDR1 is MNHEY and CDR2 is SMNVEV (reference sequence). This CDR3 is CASRGTGNAEAFF. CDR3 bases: TGTGCCAGCAGAGGGACGGGGAACGCTGAAGCTTTCTTT.

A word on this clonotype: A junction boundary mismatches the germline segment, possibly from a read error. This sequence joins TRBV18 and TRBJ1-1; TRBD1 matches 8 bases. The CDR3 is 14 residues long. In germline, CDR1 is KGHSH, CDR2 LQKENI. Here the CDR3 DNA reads TGTGCCAGCTTACCTGGACAGGGCAACACTGAAGCCTTCTTT. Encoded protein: CASLPGQGNTEAFF.

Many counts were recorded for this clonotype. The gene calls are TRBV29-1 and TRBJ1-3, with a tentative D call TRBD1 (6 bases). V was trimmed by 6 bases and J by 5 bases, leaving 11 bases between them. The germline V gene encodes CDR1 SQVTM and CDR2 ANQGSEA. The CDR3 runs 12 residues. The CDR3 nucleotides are TGCAGCGTCACCTGGGACAGAAACACCATATATTTT. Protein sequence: CSVTWDRNTIYF.

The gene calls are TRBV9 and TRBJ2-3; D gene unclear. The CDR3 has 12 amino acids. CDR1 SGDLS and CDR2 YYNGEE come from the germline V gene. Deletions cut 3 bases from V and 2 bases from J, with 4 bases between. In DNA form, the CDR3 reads TGTGCCAGCAGCGAGAACACAGATACGCAGTATTTT. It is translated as CASSENTDTQYF.

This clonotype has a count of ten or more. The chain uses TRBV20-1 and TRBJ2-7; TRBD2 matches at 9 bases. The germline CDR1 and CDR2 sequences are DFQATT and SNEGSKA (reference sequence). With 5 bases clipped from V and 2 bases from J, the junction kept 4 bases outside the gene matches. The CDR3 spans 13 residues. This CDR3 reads CSALASGAYEQYV. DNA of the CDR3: TGCAGTGCTTTGGCTAGCGGGGCCTACGAGCAGTACGTC.

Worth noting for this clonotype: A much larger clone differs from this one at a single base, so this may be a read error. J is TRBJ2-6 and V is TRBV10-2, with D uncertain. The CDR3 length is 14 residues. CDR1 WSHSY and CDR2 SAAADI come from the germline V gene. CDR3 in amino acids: CASSALSGDNVLTF. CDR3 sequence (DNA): TGCGCCAGCAGTGCCCTCTCTGGGGACAACGTCCTGACTTTC.

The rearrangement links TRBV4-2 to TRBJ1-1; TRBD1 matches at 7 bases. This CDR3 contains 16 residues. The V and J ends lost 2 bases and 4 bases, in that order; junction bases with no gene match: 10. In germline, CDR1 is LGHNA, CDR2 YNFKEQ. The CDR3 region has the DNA TGTGCCAGCAGCCAAAGGCGGGCAGGGGGAGGCACTGAAGCTTTCTTT. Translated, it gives CASSQRRAGGGTEAFF.

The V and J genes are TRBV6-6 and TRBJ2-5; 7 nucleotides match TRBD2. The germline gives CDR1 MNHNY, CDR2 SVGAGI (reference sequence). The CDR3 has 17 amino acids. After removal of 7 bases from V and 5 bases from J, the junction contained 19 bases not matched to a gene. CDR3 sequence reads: CASTPSPSGKKGETQYF. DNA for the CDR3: TGTGCCAGCACGCCATCCCCTAGCGGAAAAAAGGGGGAGACCCAGTACTTC.

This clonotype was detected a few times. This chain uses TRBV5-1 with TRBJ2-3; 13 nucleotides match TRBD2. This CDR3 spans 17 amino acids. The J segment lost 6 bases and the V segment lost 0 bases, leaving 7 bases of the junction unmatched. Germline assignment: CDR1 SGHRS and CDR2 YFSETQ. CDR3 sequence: CASSLATGLAGDDTQYF. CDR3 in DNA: TGCGCCAGCAGCTTGGCCACAGGACTAGCGGGAGACGATACGCAGTATTTT.

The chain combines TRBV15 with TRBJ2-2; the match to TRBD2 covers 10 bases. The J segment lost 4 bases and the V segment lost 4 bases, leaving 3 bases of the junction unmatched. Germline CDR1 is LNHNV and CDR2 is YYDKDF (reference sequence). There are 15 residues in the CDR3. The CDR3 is CATSTEREGTGELFF. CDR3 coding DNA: TGTGCCACCAGCACGGAGCGGGAGGGCACCGGGGAGCTGTTTTTT.

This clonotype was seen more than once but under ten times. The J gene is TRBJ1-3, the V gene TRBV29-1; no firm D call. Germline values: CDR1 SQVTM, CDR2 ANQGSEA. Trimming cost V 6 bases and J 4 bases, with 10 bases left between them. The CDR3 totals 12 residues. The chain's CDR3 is CSVILRGNTIYF. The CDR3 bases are TGCAGCGTCATCCTCAGAGGAAACACCATATATTTT.

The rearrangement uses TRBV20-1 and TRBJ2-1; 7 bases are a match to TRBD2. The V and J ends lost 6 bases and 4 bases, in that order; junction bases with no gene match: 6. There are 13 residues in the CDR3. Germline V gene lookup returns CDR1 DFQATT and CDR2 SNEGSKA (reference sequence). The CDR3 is CSAASGFYNEQFF. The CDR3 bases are TGCAGTGCCGCTAGCGGTTTTTACAATGAGCAGTTCTTC.

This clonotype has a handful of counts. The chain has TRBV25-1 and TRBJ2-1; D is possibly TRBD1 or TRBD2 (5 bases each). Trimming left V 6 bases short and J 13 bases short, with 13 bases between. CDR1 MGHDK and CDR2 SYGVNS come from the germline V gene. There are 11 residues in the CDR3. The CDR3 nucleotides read TGTGCCAGCAGCCCGGGACCAGTTCAGTTCTTC. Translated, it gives CASSPGPVQFF.

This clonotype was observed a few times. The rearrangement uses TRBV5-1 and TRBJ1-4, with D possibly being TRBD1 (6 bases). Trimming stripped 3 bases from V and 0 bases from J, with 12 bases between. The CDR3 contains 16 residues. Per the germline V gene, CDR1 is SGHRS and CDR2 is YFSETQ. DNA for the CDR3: TGCGCCAGCAGCTCGGGGGGCGAGGCAACTAATGAAAAACTGTTTTTT. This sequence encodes CASSSGGEATNEKLFF.

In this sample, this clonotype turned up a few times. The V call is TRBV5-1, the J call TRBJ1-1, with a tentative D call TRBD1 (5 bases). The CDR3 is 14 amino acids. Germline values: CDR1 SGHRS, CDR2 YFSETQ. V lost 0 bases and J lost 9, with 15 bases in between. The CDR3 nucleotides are TGCGCCAGCAGCTTGGCAGCTCGGGGGGAGCAAGCTTTCTTT. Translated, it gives CASSLAARGEQAFF.

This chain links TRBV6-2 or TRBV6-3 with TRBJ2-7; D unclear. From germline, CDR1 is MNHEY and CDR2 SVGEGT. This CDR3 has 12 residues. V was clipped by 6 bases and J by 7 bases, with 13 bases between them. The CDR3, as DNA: TGTGCCAGCAGGCGTCTGGGTGGGGAGCAGTACGTC. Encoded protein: CASRRLGGEQYV.

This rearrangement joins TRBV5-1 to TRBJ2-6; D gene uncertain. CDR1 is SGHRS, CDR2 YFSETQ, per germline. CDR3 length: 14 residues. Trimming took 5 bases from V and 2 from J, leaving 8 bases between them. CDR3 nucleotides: TGCGCCAGCAGGTCGGCGACTGGGGCCAACGTCCTGACTTTC. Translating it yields CASRSATGANVLTF.

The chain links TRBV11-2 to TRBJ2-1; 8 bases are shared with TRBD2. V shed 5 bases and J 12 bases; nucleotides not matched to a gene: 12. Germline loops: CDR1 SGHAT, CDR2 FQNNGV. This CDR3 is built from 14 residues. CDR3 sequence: CASSRTLAGPGQFF. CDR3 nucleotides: TGTGCCAGCAGCCGGACTTTAGCGGGGCCCGGGCAGTTCTTC.

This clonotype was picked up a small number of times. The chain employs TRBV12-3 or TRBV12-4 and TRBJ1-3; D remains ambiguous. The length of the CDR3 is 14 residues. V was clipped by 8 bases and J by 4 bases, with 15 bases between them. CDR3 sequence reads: CASSSQPSGNTIYF. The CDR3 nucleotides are TGTGCCAGCTCCAGCCAACCCTCCGGAAACACCATATATTTT.

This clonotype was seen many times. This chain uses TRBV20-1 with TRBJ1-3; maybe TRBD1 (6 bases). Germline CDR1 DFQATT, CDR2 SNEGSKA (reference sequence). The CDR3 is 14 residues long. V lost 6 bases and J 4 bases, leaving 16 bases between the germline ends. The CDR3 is CSARDRDIGNTIYF. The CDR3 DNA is TGCAGTGCCCGCGACCGGGACATCGGAAACACCATATATTTT.

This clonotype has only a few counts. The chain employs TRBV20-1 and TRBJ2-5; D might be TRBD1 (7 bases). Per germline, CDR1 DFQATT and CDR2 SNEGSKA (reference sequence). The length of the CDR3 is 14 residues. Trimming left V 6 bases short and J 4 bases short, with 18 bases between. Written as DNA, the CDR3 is TGCAGTGCGGCTTGGACAGGCGGGATAGAGACCCAGTACTTC. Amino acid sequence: CSAAWTGGIETQYF.

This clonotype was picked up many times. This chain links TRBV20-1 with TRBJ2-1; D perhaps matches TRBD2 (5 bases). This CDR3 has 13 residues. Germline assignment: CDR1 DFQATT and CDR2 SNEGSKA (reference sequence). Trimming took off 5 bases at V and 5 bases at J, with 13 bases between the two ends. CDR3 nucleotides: TGCAGTGCTGCAAGCGGCCCCGACAATGAGCAGTTCTTC. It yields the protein CSAASGPDNEQFF.

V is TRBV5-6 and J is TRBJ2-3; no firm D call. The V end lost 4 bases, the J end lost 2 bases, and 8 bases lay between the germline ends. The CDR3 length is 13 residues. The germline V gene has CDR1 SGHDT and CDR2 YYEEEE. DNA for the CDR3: TGTGCCAGCAGCCTCCGGGCCACAGATACGCAGTATTTT. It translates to CASSLRATDTQYF.

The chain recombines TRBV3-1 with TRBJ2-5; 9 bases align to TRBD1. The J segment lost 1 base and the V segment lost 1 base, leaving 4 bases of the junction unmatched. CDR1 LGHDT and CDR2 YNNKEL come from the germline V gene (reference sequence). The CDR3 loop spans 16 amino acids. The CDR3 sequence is CASSQGDRATQETQYF. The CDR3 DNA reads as TGTGCCAGCAGCCAAGGGGACAGGGCTACCCAAGAGACCCAGTACTTC.